This TCR beta chain was identified during a study of regulatory T cells in long-lasting Graves disease. Stated time point: persistent/refractory GD, antithyroid drugs over 5 years with positive TRAb. The TCR library was made from RNA extracted from PBMCs. The EDTA tubes were filled with about 10 milliliters of drawn peripheral blood. Construction of TCR beta libraries relied on iRepertoire HTBI primers and on Arm-PCR targeting CDR3 regions. Authors' methods: About 60 TRBV and approximately 13 TRBJ segments were identified across samples. TCRdb used MiXCR to reprocess the multiplex PCR reads, holding one entry per CDR3 protein. The V and J calls, along with clone size, are taken from TCRdb and not from the paper's own processing. The sample has fewer than 450,000 distinct CDR3 sequences; less than 25% are singletons. Of note for this clonotype: The antigen remains unidentified.

CDR1 and CDR2 from the germline V gene are GTSNPN and SVGIG (reference sequence). Trimming pared 4 bases from V and 5 bases from J, leaving 12 bases between. This CDR3 is built from 12 residues. Study results and limitations: The study found persistent patients shared more public clonotypes (roughly 2,600) than new patients (about 880). There were preferences for TRBV28, TRBJ1-2 and TRBJ2-5 in persistent disease.

This TCR derives from a female donor with Graves disease. The gene calls are TRBV30 and TRBJ2-7, with D unclear. The sample consisted of peripheral blood mononuclear cells (PBMCs), taken when the disease was refractory, from a patient treated with antithyroid drugs. The CDR3 sequence: CAWMFRSHEQYF. In DNA, the CDR3 is TGTGCCTGGATGTTTAGGTCCCACGAGCAGTACTTC.